Below are 28 T cell receptor beta chains sequenced from a single sample in a study of T cell changes during pregnancy in multiple sclerosis. Assay used: immunoSEQ multiplex PCR; TCRdb lists only in-frame clones, some missing. The sample has under 95,000 clones; around 90% are singletons. The starting material was peripheral blood, obtained in the second trimester of pregnancy. Receptor source: a female donor with multiple sclerosis, enrolled in a pregnancy study.

The chain recombines TRBV30 with TRBJ2-1, with TRBD2 matching over 11 bases. The CDR3 covers 18 residues. Germline CDR1 is GTSNPN and CDR2 is SVGIG (reference sequence). After removal of 0 bases from V and 3 bases from J, the junction contained 10 bases not matched to a gene. DNA for the CDR3: TGTGCCTGGAGTGTAGGCCTCCGACTAGCGGGAAACTACAATGAGCAGTTCTTC. This sequence encodes CAWSVGLRLAGNYNEQFF.

This clone appeared a few times. This chain uses TRBV9 with TRBJ1-2; 9 nucleotides align to TRBD1. Germline V gives CDR1 SGDLS, CDR2 YYNGEE. The CDR3 is made up of 14 amino acids. Unmatched junction bases numbered 5, after V lost 3 bases and J lost 5 bases. CDR3 amino acids: CASSAGQGPYGYTF. The CDR3 bases are TGTGCCAGCAGCGCGGGACAGGGTCCGTATGGCTACACCTTC.

This clone was seen more than once but under ten times. This chain links TRBV2 with TRBJ2-3; TRBD1 agrees at 7 bases. In germline, CDR1 is SNHLY, CDR2 FYNNEI. Trimming at V came to 7 bases and at J to 1 base, leaving 5 bases not matched to a gene. This CDR3 is 14 amino acids long. As DNA, the CDR3 is TGTGCCAGCACTTTACAGGGGCGCACAGATACGCAGTATTTT. Protein sequence: CASTLQGRTDTQYF. Looking up the rest from reference TRBV2 and TRBJ2-3 gives the full variable domain: EPEVTQTPSHQVTQMGQEVILRCVPISNHLYFYWYRQILGQKVEFLVSFYNNEISEKSEIFDDQFSVERPDGSNFTLKIRSTKLEDSAMYFCASTLQGRTDTQYFGPGTRLTVL.

The chain combines TRBV6-4 with TRBJ2-1, with D tentatively TRBD2 (5 bases). V was clipped by 8 bases and J by 0 bases, with 14 bases between them. The CDR3 length is 15 residues. Germline V gene data show CDR1 as MRHNA and CDR2 as SNTAGT. In nucleotides, the CDR3 is TGTGCCAGCTCGAGAGCGGCGGACTCCTACAATGAGCAGTTCTTC. Translated: CASSRAADSYNEQFF.

The chain employs TRBV29-1 and TRBJ2-1; TRBD2 matches 13 bases. This CDR3 comprises 17 residues. Trimming took 4 bases from V and 5 from J; bases not matched to a gene: 11. Germline CDR1 is SQVTM and CDR2 is ANQGSEA. Here the CDR3 reads CSVAGLAGLGFDNEQFF. CDR3 coding DNA: TGCAGCGTTGCGGGACTAGCGGGACTAGGGTTTGACAATGAGCAGTTCTTC.

The V call is TRBV27, the J call TRBJ2-1, with 9 bases that match TRBD1. The CDR3 sequence is 16 residues long. With 5 bases clipped from V and 4 bases from J, the junction kept 9 bases outside the gene matches. In germline, CDR1 is MNHEY, CDR2 SMNVEV (reference sequence). In nucleotides, the CDR3 is TGTGCCAGCAGTACGCAACCGGGACAGGGATACAATGAGCAGTTCTTC. Protein: CASSTQPGQGYNEQFF.

This sequence joins TRBV7-2 and TRBJ1-6; TRBD1 aligns across 7 bases. In germline, CDR1 is SGHTA, CDR2 FQGNSA. This CDR3 contains 15 residues. Trimming cost V 2 bases and J 6 bases; bases outside gene matches: 4. DNA of the CDR3: TGTGCCAGCAGCTTACTGGGACAGACTAATTCACCCCTCCACTTT. Protein: CASSLLGQTNSPLHF.

The chain recombines TRBV27 with TRBJ1-5, with no clear D. The ends were cut back, 4 bases at V and 3 bases at J, with 7 bases in the middle. This CDR3 spans 13 amino acids. Germline V lookup: CDR1 MNHEY, CDR2 SMNVEV (reference sequence). CDR3 sequence (DNA): TGTGCCAGCAGTTACGGGAACAATCAGCCCCAGCATTTT. Translation gives CASSYGNNQPQHF.

The gene calls are TRBV5-1 and TRBJ2-1; D is possibly TRBD2 (5 bases). Trimming removed 6 bases at V and 8 bases at J, with 21 bases between. Germline CDR1 is SGHRS and CDR2 is YFSETQ. This CDR3 has 15 residues. The CDR3 reads CASTPTIPHSDEQFF. The CDR3 coding sequence is TGCGCCAGCACTCCGACTATCCCACATTCGGATGAGCAGTTCTTC.

The chain employs TRBV2 and TRBJ2-1, with D perhaps matching TRBD1 (7 bases). CDR1 and CDR2 from the germline V gene are SNHLY and FYNNEI. CDR3 size: 15 residues. V lost 4 bases, J lost 6 bases, and 16 bases lay in between. CDR3 loop: CASSVPGQGGNEQFF. The CDR3 DNA is TGTGCCAGCAGTGTACCGGGCCAGGGGGGCAATGAGCAGTTCTTC.

The chain links TRBV5-6 to TRBJ1-4, with 10 positions matching TRBD1. This CDR3 comprises 15 residues. The germline V gene encodes CDR1 SGHDT and CDR2 YYEEEE. Trimming cost V 3 bases and J 8 bases; bases outside gene matches: 7. The CDR3 DNA is TGTGCCAGCAGCTCCCGACAGGGGGCTGGGGAAAAACTGTTTTTT. As protein: CASSSRQGAGEKLFF. The full variable domain, completed using reference TRBV5-6 and TRBJ1-4, is DAGVTQSPTHLIKTRGQQVTLRCSPKSGHDTVSWYQQALGQGPQFIFQYYEEEERQRGNFPDRFSGHQFPNYSSELNVNALLLGDSALYLCASSSRQGAGEKLFFGSGTQLSVL.

Here the CDR3 reads CASSPHPLGGSDTQYF. CDR3 coding DNA: TGTGCCAGCAGCCCACACCCCTTGGGAGGGTCAGATACGCAGTATTTT. The genes are TRBV7-3 and TRBJ2-3; 7 bases map to TRBD2. Germline V gene lookup returns CDR1 SGHTA and CDR2 FQGTGA. The CDR3 is 16 residues long. Trimming at V came to 5 bases and at J to 4 bases, leaving 12 bases not matched to a gene.

This CDR3 reads CASRGLASADTQYF. CDR3 nucleotides: TGTGCCAGCAGGGGACTAGCGAGCGCAGATACGCAGTATTTT. J is TRBJ2-3 and V is TRBV7-8; 10 bases align to TRBD2. After removal of 6 bases from V and 4 bases from J, the junction contained 4 bases not matched to a gene. The germline CDR1 and CDR2 sequences are SGHVS and FQNEAQ. This CDR3 spans 14 amino acids.

J is TRBJ2-1 and V is TRBV6-1; D gene unclear. This CDR3 has 13 amino acids. The germline gives CDR1 MNHNS, CDR2 SASEGT. With 5 bases removed from V and 3 bases from J, the gap between germline ends came to 8 bases. The DNA for the CDR3 is TGTGCCAGCAGTCAGTACAGCTACAATGAGCAGTTCTTC. Protein sequence: CASSQYSYNEQFF.

The chain uses TRBV10-1 and TRBJ1-5, with TRBD1 as a possible D gene (6 bases). V was cut by 3 bases and J by 6 bases, with 24 bases left in between. The CDR3 sequence is 18 residues long. Germline V gene lookup returns CDR1 WNHNN and CDR2 SYGVQD (reference sequence). Here the CDR3 reads CASSDFVVRGRGRQPQHF. In nucleotides, the CDR3 is TGCGCCAGCAGTGATTTTGTGGTCAGGGGAAGGGGTCGTCAGCCCCAGCATTTT.

The CDR3 DNA follows: TGCGCCAGCAGACCGGCCCTTGGGACAGCAACGAAGGAGCAGTACTTC. It codes for CASRPALGTATKEQYF. The rearrangement uses TRBV5-1 and TRBJ2-7, with 7 bases aligning to TRBD1. Germline loops: CDR1 SGHRS, CDR2 YFSETQ. The CDR3 runs 16 residues. The junction had 18 bases not matched to a gene; V was cut back by 5 bases and J by 7 bases.

This chain uses TRBV13 with TRBJ1-6; 9 bases agree with TRBD1. The V gene's germline CDR1 is PRHDT and CDR2 FYEKMQ (reference sequence). The CDR3 is 15 amino acids. With 5 bases clipped from V and 8 bases from J, the junction kept 7 bases outside the gene matches. CDR3 loop: CASSQEGQGDSPLHF. The DNA of the CDR3 is TGTGCCAGCAGCCAGGAGGGACAGGGAGATTCACCCCTCCACTTT. Variable domain in full (rest from reference TRBV13 and TRBJ1-6): AAGVIQSPRHLIKEKRETATLKCYPIPRHDTVYWYQQGPGQDPQFLISFYEKMQSDKGSIPDRFSAQQFSDYHSELNMSSLELGDSALYFCASSQEGQGDSPLHFGNGTRLTVT.

The chain recombines TRBV7-8 with TRBJ2-1; 12 positions match TRBD2. Losses at the gene ends were 5 bases for V and 9 bases for J; bases not matched to a gene: 8. Germline lookup yields CDR1 SGHVS and CDR2 FQNEAQ. The CDR3 is made up of 15 amino acids. In nucleotides, the CDR3 is TGTGCCAGCAGCCCTCTAGCGGGGGGGTTGGTTGAGCAGTTCTTC. Its protein product is CASSPLAGGLVEQFF.

This chain connects TRBV4-3 to TRBJ2-2; D is unclear. This CDR3 is 15 amino acids long. CDR1 is LGHNA and CDR2 is YSLEER in the germline V gene. Trimming shortened V by 0 bases and J by 7 bases, and 12 bases separated the two germline ends. The DNA of the CDR3 is TGCGCCAGCAGCCAAGATCTACTTATTCGCGGGGAGCTGTTTTTT. Encoded protein: CASSQDLLIRGELFF.

This clone was recorded a few times. The V gene is TRBV19, the J gene TRBJ2-7; D perhaps matches TRBD2 (5 bases). With 1 base removed from V and 3 bases from J, the gap between germline ends came to 13 bases. The CDR3 is 15 residues long. Per germline, CDR1 LNHDA and CDR2 SQIVND (reference sequence). The CDR3 spells CASSIVAGGLYEQYF. CDR3 coding DNA: TGTGCCAGTAGTATAGTGGCCGGAGGCCTCTACGAGCAGTACTTC.

The rearrangement uses TRBV29-1 and TRBJ2-3, with 10 positions matching TRBD2. CDR3 length equals 12 residues. CDR1 SQVTM and CDR2 ANQGSEA come from the germline V gene. V was pared by 5 bases and J by 4 bases, with 0 bases of the junction left unmatched. CDR3 residues: CSVSGGADTQYF. The CDR3 bases are TGCAGCGTTAGCGGGGGGGCAGATACGCAGTATTTT.

CDR3 coding DNA: TGTGCCAGCAGTCCCCGAGGGGGGGGGCTGGAGACCCAGTACTTC. This gives the protein CASSPRGGGLETQYF. The V and J genes are TRBV11-2 and TRBJ2-5; D is possibly TRBD2 (7 bases). V was shortened by 6 bases and J by 5 bases, with 19 bases between the two germline ends. The CDR3 extends over 15 amino acids. Germline V gene sequence: CDR1 SGHAT, CDR2 FQNNGV.

As to this clone: An end of the junction differs from the germline gene, which may be a read error. The rearrangement joins TRBV7-7 to TRBJ2-5; tentative D call: TRBD1 (5 bases). This CDR3 is 15 amino acids long. The germline gives CDR1 SSHAT, CDR2 FNYEAQ (reference sequence). The CDR3 is CASSPTVTLQETQYF. The CDR3 DNA follows: TGTGCTAGCAGCCCGACAGTCACCCTCCAAGAGACCCAGTACTTC.

This clone was seen once. The V and J genes are TRBV4-1 and TRBJ2-2, with 14 bases identical to TRBD2. CDR1 is MGHRA and CDR2 is YSYEKL in the germline V gene. The CDR3 sequence is 17 residues long. With V trimmed by 1 base and J by 7 bases, 5 bases remained unmatched. DNA for the CDR3: TGCGCCAGCAGCCAAGTGGGACTAGCGGGAGTTATCGGGGAGCTGTTTTTT. It translates to CASSQVGLAGVIGELFF.

This sequence joins TRBV6-4 and TRBJ2-2; D gene ambiguous. V gave up 8 bases and J gave up 2 bases, with 15 bases separating them. Germline CDR1 reads MRHNA; CDR2 reads SNTAGT. The CDR3 contains 15 residues. DNA for the CDR3: TGTGCCAGCTGTACCCCAGAGACAAACACCGGGGAGCTGTTTTTT. Amino acid sequence: CASCTPETNTGELFF.

The chain joins TRBV28 to TRBJ2-1; 10 bases agree with TRBD2. V gave up 2 bases and J gave up 6 bases; unmatched junction bases: 4. The CDR3 contains 15 residues. CDR1 is MDHEN and CDR2 is SYDVKM in the germline V gene. The DNA of the CDR3 is TGTGCCAGCAGTTTAAGACTAGCGGGTATCAATGAGCAGTTCTTC. This translates into CASSLRLAGINEQFF.

The chain joins TRBV6-5 to TRBJ1-5, with TRBD1 as a possible D gene (6 bases). V was shortened by 7 bases and J by 2 bases, with 12 bases between the two germline ends. CDR1 is MNHEY and CDR2 is SVGAGI in the germline V gene. The CDR3 has 14 amino acids. The CDR3 region has the DNA TGTGCCAGCACCCCGACAGGCGGCAATCAGCCCCAGCATTTT. It translates to CASTPTGGNQPQHF.

This clone was seen just once. V gene TRBV6-1 combines with J gene TRBJ1-1; perhaps TRBD1 as D (6 bases). This CDR3 has 14 amino acids. CDR1 is MNHNS and CDR2 is SASEGT in the germline V gene. Trimming removed 6 bases from V and 0 bases from J, with 11 bases in between. CDR3 DNA sequence: TGTGCCAGCAGAGTCCGACAGGTGAACACTGAAGCTTTCTTT. This sequence encodes CASRVRQVNTEAFF.